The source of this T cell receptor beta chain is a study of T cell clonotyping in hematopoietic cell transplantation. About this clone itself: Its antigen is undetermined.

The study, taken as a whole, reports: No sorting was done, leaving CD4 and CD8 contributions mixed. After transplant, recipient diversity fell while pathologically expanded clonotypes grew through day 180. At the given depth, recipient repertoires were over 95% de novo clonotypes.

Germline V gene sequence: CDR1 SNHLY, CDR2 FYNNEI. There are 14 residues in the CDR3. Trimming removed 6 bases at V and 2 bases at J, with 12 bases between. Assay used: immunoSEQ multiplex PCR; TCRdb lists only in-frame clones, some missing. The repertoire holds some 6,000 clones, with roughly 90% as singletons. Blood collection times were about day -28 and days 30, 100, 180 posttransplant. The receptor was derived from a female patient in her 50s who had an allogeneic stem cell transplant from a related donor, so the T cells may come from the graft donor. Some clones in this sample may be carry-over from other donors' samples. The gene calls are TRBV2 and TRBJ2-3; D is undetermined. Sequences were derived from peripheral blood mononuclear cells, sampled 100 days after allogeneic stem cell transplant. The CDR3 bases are TGTGCCAGCAGATGGTATAGGGACACAGATACGCAGTATTTT. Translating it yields CASRWYRDTDTQYF.